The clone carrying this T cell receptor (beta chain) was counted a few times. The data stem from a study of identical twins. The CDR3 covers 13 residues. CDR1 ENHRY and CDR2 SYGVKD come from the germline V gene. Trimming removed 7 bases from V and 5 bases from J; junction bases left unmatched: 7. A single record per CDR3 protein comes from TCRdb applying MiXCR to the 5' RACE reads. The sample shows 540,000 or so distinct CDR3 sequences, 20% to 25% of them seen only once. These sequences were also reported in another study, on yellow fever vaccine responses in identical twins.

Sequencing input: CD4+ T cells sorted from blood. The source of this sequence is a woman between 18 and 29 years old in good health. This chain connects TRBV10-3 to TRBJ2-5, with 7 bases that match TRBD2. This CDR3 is CAIKPGGSETQYF. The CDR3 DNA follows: TGTGCCATCAAGCCGGGGGGAAGTGAGACCCAGTACTTC.